This T cell receptor beta chain came from a study of blood T cell repertoires in COVID-19. At the level of the study: Sites across the United States, Italy and Spain contributed samples from acute and convalescent COVID-19. T cells, B-cell-depleted T cells, or PBMCs supplied cDNA or gDNA.

Notes on this clone: Other nucleotide sequences in the sample specify the same CDR3.

Profiled with immunoSEQ multiplex PCR; TCRdb holds only in-frame clones, not every one. The profile shows some 300,000 clones, 89% of them singletons. Participant ages covered roughly 18 to 89 years across about 25 US areas. The sequenced sample was PBMCs or T cells enriched from blood (not recorded which). The sequence was collected from a woman in her forties or fifties who had been exposed to COVID-19.

Here the CDR3 reads CASSFRGGSPLHF. The CDR3 nucleotides are TGTGCCAGCAGTTTTAGGGGAGGATCACCCCTCCACTTT. The chain carries TRBV28 and TRBJ1-6, with D possibly being TRBD1 (5 bases). Germline-derived CDR1 and CDR2 are MDHEN and SYDVKM. Trimming shortened V by 3 bases and J by 10 bases, and 10 bases separated the two germline ends. This CDR3 is 13 amino acids long.